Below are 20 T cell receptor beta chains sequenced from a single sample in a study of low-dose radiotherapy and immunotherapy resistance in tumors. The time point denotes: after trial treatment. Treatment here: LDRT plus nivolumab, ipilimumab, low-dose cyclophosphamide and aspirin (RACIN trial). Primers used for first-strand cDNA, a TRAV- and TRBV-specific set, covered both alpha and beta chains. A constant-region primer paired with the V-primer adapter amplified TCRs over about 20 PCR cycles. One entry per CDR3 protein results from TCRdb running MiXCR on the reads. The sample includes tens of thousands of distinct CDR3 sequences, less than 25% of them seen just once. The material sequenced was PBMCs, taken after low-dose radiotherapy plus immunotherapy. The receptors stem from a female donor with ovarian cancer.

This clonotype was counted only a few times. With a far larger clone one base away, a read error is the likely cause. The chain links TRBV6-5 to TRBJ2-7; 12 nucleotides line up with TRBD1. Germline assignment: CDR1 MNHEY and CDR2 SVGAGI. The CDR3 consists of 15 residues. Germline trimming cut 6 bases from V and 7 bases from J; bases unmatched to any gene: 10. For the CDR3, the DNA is TGTGCCAGCAGCCCCGGGACAGGGGGCTACAATGAGCAGTACTTC. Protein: CASSPGTGGYNEQYF.

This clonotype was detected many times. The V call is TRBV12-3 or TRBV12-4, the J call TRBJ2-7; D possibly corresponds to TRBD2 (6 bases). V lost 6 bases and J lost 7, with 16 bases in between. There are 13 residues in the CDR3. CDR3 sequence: CASSGLRDSEQYF. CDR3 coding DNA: TGTGCCAGCAGCGGCCTCCGGGACTCAGAGCAGTACTTC.

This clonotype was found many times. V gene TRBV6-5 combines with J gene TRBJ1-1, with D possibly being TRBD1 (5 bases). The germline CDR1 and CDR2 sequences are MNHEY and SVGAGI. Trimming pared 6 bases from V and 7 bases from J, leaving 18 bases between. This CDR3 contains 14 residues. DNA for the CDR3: TGTGCCAGCAGCCCCCGTGGAGGGGTCGTTGAAGCTTTCTTT. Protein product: CASSPRGGVVEAFF.

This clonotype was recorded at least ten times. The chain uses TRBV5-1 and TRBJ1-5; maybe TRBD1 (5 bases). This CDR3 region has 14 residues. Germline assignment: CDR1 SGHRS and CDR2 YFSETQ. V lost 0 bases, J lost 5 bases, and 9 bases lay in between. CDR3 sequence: CASSLGQGDQPQHF. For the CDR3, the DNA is TGCGCCAGCAGCTTGGGGCAGGGCGATCAGCCCCAGCATTTT.

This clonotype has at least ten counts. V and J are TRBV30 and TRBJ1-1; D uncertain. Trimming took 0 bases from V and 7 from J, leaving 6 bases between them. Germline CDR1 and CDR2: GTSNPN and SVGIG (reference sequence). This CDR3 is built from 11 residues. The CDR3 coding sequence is TGTGCCTGGAGTGTCCAAGTTGAAGCTTTCTTT. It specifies CAWSVQVEAFF.

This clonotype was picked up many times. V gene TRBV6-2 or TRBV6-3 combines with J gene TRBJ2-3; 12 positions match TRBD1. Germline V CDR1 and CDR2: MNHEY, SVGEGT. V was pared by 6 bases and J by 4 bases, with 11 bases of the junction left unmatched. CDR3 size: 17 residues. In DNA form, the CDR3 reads TGTGCCAGCAGCCTCCCCCCGGGACAGGGGGCGTCAGATACGCAGTATTTT. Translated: CASSLPPGQGASDTQYF.

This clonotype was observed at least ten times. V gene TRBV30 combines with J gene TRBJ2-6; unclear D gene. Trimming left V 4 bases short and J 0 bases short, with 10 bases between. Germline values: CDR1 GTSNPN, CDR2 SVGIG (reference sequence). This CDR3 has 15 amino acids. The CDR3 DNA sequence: TGTGCCTGGACTGCCCTGAGCTCTGGGGCCAACGTCCTGACTTTC. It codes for CAWTALSSGANVLTF.

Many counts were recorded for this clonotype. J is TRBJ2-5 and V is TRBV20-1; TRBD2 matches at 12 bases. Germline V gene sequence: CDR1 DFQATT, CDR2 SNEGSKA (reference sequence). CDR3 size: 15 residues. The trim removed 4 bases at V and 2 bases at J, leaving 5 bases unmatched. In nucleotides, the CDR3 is TGCAGTGCTACCCGACTAGCGGGGGCTCAAGAGACCCAGTACTTC. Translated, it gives CSATRLAGAQETQYF.

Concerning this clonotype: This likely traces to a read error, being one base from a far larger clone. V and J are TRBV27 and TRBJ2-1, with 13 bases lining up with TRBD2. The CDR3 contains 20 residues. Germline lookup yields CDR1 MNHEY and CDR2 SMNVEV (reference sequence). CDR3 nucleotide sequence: TGTGCCACCAGTGCCTGGACTAGCGGGGGCGAACTCTACTCCTACAATGAGCAGTTCTTC. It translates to CATSAWTSGGELYSYNEQFF.

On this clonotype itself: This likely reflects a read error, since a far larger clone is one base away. CDR3 in amino acids: CAREDFRDRSETQFF. The CDR3 DNA reads as TGTGCCAGGGAAGATTTCCGGGACAGGTCAGAGACCCAGTTCTTC. This chain joins TRBV28 and TRBJ2-1; 8 bases agree with TRBD1. Germline V gene data show CDR1 as MDHEN and CDR2 as SYDVKM. V lost 9 bases to trimming and J lost 13 bases; unmatched junction nucleotides: 20. The length of the CDR3 is 15 residues.

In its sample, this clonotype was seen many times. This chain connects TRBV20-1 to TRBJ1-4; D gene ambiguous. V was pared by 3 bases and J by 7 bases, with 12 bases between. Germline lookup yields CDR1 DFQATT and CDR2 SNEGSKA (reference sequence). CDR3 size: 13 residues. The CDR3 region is CSASSGIGEKLFF. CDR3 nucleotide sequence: TGCAGTGCTAGCTCTGGAATCGGTGAAAAACTGTTTTTT.

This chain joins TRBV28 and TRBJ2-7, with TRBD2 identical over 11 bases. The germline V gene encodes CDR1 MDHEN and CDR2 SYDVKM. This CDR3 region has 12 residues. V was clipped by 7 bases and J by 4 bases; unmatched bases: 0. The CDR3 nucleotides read TGTGCCAGCACTAGCGGGAGGTACGAGCAGTACTTC. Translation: CASTSGRYEQYF. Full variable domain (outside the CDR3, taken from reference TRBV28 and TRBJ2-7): DVKVTQSSRYLVKRTGEKVFLECVQDMDHENMFWYRQDPGLGLRLIYFSYDVKMKEKGDIPEGYSVSREKKERFSLILESASTNQTSMYLCASTSGRYEQYFGPGTRLTVT.

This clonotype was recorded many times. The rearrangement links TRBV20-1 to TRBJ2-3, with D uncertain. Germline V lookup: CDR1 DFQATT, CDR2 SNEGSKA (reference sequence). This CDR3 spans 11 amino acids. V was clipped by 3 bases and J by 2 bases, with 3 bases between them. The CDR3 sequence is CSARFTDTQYF. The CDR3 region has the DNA TGCAGTGCTAGGTTCACAGATACGCAGTATTTT.

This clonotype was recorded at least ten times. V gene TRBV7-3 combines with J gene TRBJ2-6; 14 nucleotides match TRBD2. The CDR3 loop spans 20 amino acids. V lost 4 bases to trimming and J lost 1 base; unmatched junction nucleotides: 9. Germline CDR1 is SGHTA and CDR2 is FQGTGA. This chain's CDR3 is CASSSHGLAGGISGANVLTF. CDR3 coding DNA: TGTGCCAGCAGCTCCCATGGACTAGCGGGGGGAATATCTGGGGCCAACGTCCTGACTTTC.

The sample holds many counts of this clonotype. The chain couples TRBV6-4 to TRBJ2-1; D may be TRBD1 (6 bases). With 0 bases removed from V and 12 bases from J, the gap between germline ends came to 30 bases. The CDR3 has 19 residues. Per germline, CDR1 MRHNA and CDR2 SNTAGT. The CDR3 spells CASSDSKGALGTFIAPQFF. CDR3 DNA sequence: TGTGCCAGCAGTGACTCCAAAGGTGCGCTCGGGACATTTATCGCGCCGCAGTTCTTC.

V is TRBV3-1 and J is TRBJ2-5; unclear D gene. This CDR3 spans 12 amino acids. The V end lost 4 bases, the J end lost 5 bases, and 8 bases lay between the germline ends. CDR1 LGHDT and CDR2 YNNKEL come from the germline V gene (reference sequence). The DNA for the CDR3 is TGTGCCAGCAGCCGAGTATTGGAGACCCAGTACTTC. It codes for CASSRVLETQYF.

Here the CDR3 reads CSARDTGQGKDGYTF. DNA of the CDR3: TGCAGTGCTAGAGATACGGGACAGGGGAAGGATGGCTACACCTTC. This sequence joins TRBV20-1 and TRBJ1-2, with 10 positions matching TRBD1. The trim removed 0 bases at V and 6 bases at J, leaving 7 bases unmatched. Germline V CDR1 and CDR2: DFQATT, SNEGSKA (reference sequence). The CDR3 contains 15 residues.

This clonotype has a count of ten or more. CDR3 region: CASRTAYDGGYTF. The CDR3 nucleotides read TGTGCCAGCAGGACAGCGTACGACGGGGGCTACACCTTC. The chain combines TRBV27 with TRBJ1-2; possibly TRBD1 for D (5 bases). The germline gives CDR1 MNHEY, CDR2 SMNVEV (reference sequence). Trimming shortened V by 6 bases and J by 8 bases, and 16 bases separated the two germline ends. This CDR3 contains 13 residues.

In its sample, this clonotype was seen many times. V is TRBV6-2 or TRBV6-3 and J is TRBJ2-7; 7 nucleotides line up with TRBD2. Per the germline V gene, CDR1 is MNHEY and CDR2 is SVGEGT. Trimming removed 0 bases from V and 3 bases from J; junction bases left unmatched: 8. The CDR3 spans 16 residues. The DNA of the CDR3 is TGTGCCAGCAGTTACTCGATGGGACTACCAATCTACGAGCAGTACTTC. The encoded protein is CASSYSMGLPIYEQYF.

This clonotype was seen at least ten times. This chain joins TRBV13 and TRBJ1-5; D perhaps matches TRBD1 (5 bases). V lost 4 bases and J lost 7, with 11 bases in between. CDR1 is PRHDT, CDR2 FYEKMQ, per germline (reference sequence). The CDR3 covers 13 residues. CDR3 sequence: CASSSGLGQPQHF. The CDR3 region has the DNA TGTGCCAGCAGCTCAGGGTTGGGACAGCCCCAGCATTTT.